The 13 T cell receptor beta chains listed next were all sequenced from one sample in a study of T-cell memory formation after mild COVID-19 listed by TCRdb under 2021. Library preparation was by 5' RACE. Sequenced on an Illumina NovaSeq 6000. The raw public data were reprocessed by TCRdb itself: fastp quality trimming at Q25, MiXCR clonotype calling, in-frame beta chains only. All rows with the same CDR3 protein become a single entry with the most common DNA and genes. The sample profile shows roughly 280,000 distinct CDR3 sequences; 7.5% to 9.5% of them were found once. About 20% of the sample is taken by the ten largest. The sequencing sample was made of PBMCs or a T cell subset sorted from them (not recorded which). The receptors stem from a man aged 18 to 29 who had mild COVID-19 (a few samples of this study predate the infection). The sample titles of this study are shuffled in the database, so cell type and time point are left out; the donor was told from shared clones.

V gene TRBV19 combines with J gene TRBJ2-2; a weak D match, TRBD2 (6 bases). Germline CDR1 is LNHDA and CDR2 is SQIVND (reference sequence). Trimming took 3 bases from V and 7 from J, leaving 9 bases between them. This CDR3 is built from 13 residues. CDR3 bases: TGTGCCAGTAGTATTCGGGGGAGCGGGGAGCTGTTTTTT. Its protein is CASSIRGSGELFF. The full variable domain, its missing parts supplied by reference TRBV19 and TRBJ2-2, is DGGITQSPKYLFRKEGQNVTLSCEQNLNHDAMYWYRQDPGQGLRLIYYSQIVNDFQKGDIAEGYSVSREKKESFPLTVTSAQKNPTAFYLCASSIRGSGELFFGEGSRLTVL.

This clonotype was detected only a few times. V and J are TRBV10-3 and TRBJ2-1, with TRBD1 matching 7 bases. Trimming at V came to 2 bases and at J to 5 bases, leaving 9 bases not matched to a gene. The V gene's germline CDR1 is ENHRY and CDR2 SYGVKD. The CDR3 is 16 residues long. CDR3 in amino acids: CAISETRGGENNEQFF. CDR3 sequence (DNA): TGTGCCATCAGTGAGACCCGAGGGGGCGAGAACAATGAGCAGTTCTTC.

This clonotype was found a few times. V gene TRBV6-5 combines with J gene TRBJ2-7; 7 bases map to TRBD1. V dropped 4 bases and J dropped 7; count of bases not matched to a gene: 7. Germline V gene lookup returns CDR1 MNHEY and CDR2 SVGAGI. CDR3 length: 13 residues. CDR3 loop: CASSLGQTGEQYF. Written as DNA, the CDR3 is TGTGCCAGCAGTTTAGGACAGACAGGGGAGCAGTACTTC.

The chain combines TRBV20-1 with TRBJ1-2, with D unresolved. Trimming left V 1 base short and J 8 bases short, with 11 bases between. The germline CDR1 and CDR2 sequences are DFQATT and SNEGSKA (reference sequence). The CDR3 has 12 residues. CDR3 DNA sequence: TGCAGTGCTAGAGCCCCAGGAGGAGGCTACACCTTC. It yields the protein CSARAPGGGYTF.

V and J are TRBV7-2 and TRBJ1-6; D gene uncertain. CDR3 length equals 13 residues. Per the germline V gene, CDR1 is SGHTA and CDR2 is FQGNSA. V was clipped by 1 base and J by 6 bases, with 4 bases between them. The CDR3 DNA follows: TGTGCCAGCAGCTTAGGGAGTAATTCACCCCTCCACTTT. Translation gives CASSLGSNSPLHF.

This clonotype was counted many times. This chain connects TRBV10-1 to TRBJ1-1; D is unclear. Germline V gene lookup returns CDR1 WNHNN and CDR2 SYGVQD (reference sequence). This CDR3 contains 13 residues. Trimming pared 4 bases from V and 10 bases from J, leaving 16 bases between. CDR3 region: CASSATFGVRAFF. CDR3 nucleotide sequence: TGCGCCAGCAGTGCGACATTCGGGGTGCGAGCTTTCTTT.

The chain combines TRBV12-3 or TRBV12-4 with TRBJ1-2; D is perhaps TRBD1 (5 bases). The CDR3 has 14 amino acids. Trimming removed 5 bases at V and 3 bases at J, with 13 bases between. This CDR3 reads CASSTDRQHYGYTF. In DNA, the CDR3 is TGTGCCAGCAGTACAGACAGACAACACTATGGCTACACCTTC.

The CDR3 loop is CASSQASAGDYSPLHF. In nucleotides, the CDR3 is TGCGCCAGCAGCCAAGCTTCCGCAGGGGACTATTCACCCCTCCACTTT. The chain recombines TRBV4-3 with TRBJ1-6, with a weak D call TRBD1 (6 bases). CDR1 LGHNA and CDR2 YSLEER come from the germline V gene. V was cut by 1 base and J by 8 bases, with 15 bases left in between. The CDR3 has 16 residues.

The chain links TRBV29-1 to TRBJ1-2, with D unclear. The ends were cut back, 5 bases at V and 1 base at J, with 11 bases in the middle. Germline V CDR1 and CDR2: SQVTM, ANQGSEA. The CDR3 contains 13 residues. The CDR3 nucleotides read TGCAGCGTTAGAGAACAGCTTAACTATGGCTACACCTTC. This encodes CSVREQLNYGYTF.

This clonotype has just a few counts. The chain recombines TRBV7-2 with TRBJ1-5; D is ambiguous. The CDR3 has 13 residues. The V and J ends lost 1 base and 3 bases respectively, with 4 bases between them. The germline CDR1 and CDR2 sequences are SGHTA and FQGNSA. DNA for the CDR3: TGTGCCAGCAGCTTAGTAGCCAATCAGCCCCAGCATTTT. Protein: CASSLVANQPQHF.

This clonotype was seen more than once but under ten times. The chain recombines TRBV7-2 with TRBJ1-1; 10 nucleotides align to TRBD1. V dropped 2 bases and J dropped 4; count of bases not matched to a gene: 10. Germline values: CDR1 SGHTA, CDR2 FQGNSA. The CDR3 covers 17 residues. The CDR3 region is CASSLLGGQGPGTEAFF. In DNA, the CDR3 is TGTGCCAGCAGCTTATTGGGGGGACAGGGGCCTGGCACTGAAGCTTTCTTT.

This clonotype was seen ten or more times. V usage is TRBV20-1 and J usage is TRBJ2-1; 8 bases match TRBD2. This CDR3 is 14 amino acids long. In germline, CDR1 is DFQATT, CDR2 SNEGSKA (reference sequence). The CDR3 loop reads CNPLPGLAYNEQFF. In DNA form, the CDR3 reads TGCAACCCCCTGCCGGGACTAGCCTACAATGAGCAGTTCTTC.

The chain uses TRBV3-1 and TRBJ1-3; D might be TRBD1 (5 bases). The CDR3 has 12 residues. V lost 6 bases to trimming and J lost 8 bases, with 11 bases between them. Germline-derived CDR1 and CDR2 are LGHDT and YNNKEL (reference sequence). The CDR3, as DNA: TGTGCCAGCAGGGGGGGTTTGGACACCATATATTTT. Amino acids: CASRGGLDTIYF. Full variable domain (missing parts from reference TRBV3-1 and TRBJ1-3): DTAVSQTPKYLVTQMGNDKSIKCEQNLGHDTMYWYKQDSKKFLKIMFSYNNKELIINETVPNRFSPKSPDKAHLNLHINSLELGDSAVYFCASRGGLDTIYFGEGSWLTVV.